This T cell receptor beta chain emerged from a study of vaccination and CD4 T cells after COVID-19. Overall study: The stimulating agents, overlapping spike peptides, came from SARS-CoV-2, HCoV-NL63, HCoV-OC43 and HCoV-229E. The study, taken as a whole, reports: Median SARS-CoV-2-reactive clonotype numbers rose nonsignificantly, 21 to 38.

As to time point: late sampling 161 to 241 days after vaccination in a few convalescent patients. The treatment was: approximately nine-day PBMC culture with coronavirus spike peptide pools or control peptides (ViraFEST assay). Using peptide pools, antigen-specific T cells were expanded in ViraFEST before TCRs were sequenced. This CDR3 is 13 amino acids long. From germline, CDR1 is WNHNN and CDR2 SYGVQD (reference sequence). V lost 3 bases and J lost 4, with 9 bases in between. As concerns this clonotype: Its cognate antigen is unknown.

Once obtained from cultured CD4+ T cells, the DNA was sequenced using the Oncomine TCR Beta short-read assay. TCRdb ran MiXCR on the PCR reads and lists one entry per CDR3 protein. The sample shows 25,000 to 30,000 distinct CDR3 sequences, less than 45% of them seen only once. V gene TRBV10-1 combines with J gene TRBJ1-2; possibly TRBD1 for D (5 bases). This clonotype was sampled from a human donor who had recovered from COVID-19. Here the sequenced sample was CD4+ T cells from blood, cultured in vitro, taken about 7 months after SARS-CoV-2 vaccination. The CDR3 spells CASSDAGSYGYTF. The CDR3 DNA is TGCGCCAGCAGTGATGCAGGGTCCTATGGCTACACCTTC.